These T cell receptor beta chains were read from a single sample in a study of radiotherapy plus CTLA-4 blockade in lung cancer. Assay used: immunoSEQ multiplex PCR; TCRdb lists only in-frame clones, some missing. The sample comprises more than 90,000 clones, just under 80% of which are singletons, and over 4% rests with the top ten. Sequenced here: peripheral blood, sampled from a patient treated with radiotherapy plus ipilimumab. The origin of the receptors is a human donor with non-small cell lung cancer who had a partial response to radiotherapy plus ipilimumab. CDR3s include the opening cysteine and the closing phenylalanine or tryptophan. D genes are given only for firm matches. Clone size, where shown, is once, few, many, or a class for clones that have expanded.

V gene: TRBV28
clone size: once
D gene: -
J gene: TRBJ2-1
CDR3 DNA: TGTGCCACCAAAAAGGACAGCTCCTACAATGAGCAGTTCTTC
CDR3 protein: CATKKDSSYNEQFF

V gene: TRBV7-2
clone size: -
D gene: -
J gene: TRBJ2-3
CDR3 DNA: TGTGCCAGCAGCTTTATAGCGGTCACAGATACGCAGTATTTT
CDR3 protein: CASSFIAVTDTQYF

V gene: TRBV7-9
clone size: -
D gene: -
J gene: TRBJ1-2
CDR3 DNA: TGTGCCAGCAGCTCCCCCGGGGTTAGATCTAACCCCTATGGCTACACCTTC
CDR3 protein: CASSSPGVRSNPYGYTF

V gene: TRBV6-5
clone size: -
D gene: -
J gene: TRBJ2-5
CDR3 DNA: TGTGCCAGCAGTTACCCCTCCCCCCGGACCCAGTACTTC
CDR3 protein: CASSYPSPRTQYF

V gene: TRBV29-1
clone size: -
D gene: TRBD1
J gene: TRBJ1-2
CDR3 DNA: TGCAGCGCTCGACAGGGGGCCTATGGCTACACCTTC
CDR3 protein: CSARQGAYGYTF

V gene: TRBV6-1
clone size: -
D gene: -
J gene: TRBJ2-5
CDR3 DNA: TGTGCCAGCAGTGAAATGATAGGGGCACAAGAGACCCAGTACTTC
CDR3 protein: CASSEMIGAQETQYF

V gene: TRBV5-1
clone size: -
D gene: -
J gene: TRBJ2-2
CDR3 DNA: TGCGCCAGCACTTATAACACCGGGGAGCTGTTTTTT
CDR3 protein: CASTYNTGELFF

V gene: TRBV12-1
clone size: -
D gene: -
J gene: TRBJ2-5
CDR3 DNA: TGTGCCAGCAGCTTTGCTGCCGACTGGGTGAAGACCCAGTACTTC
CDR3 protein: CASSFAADWVKTQYF

V gene: TRBV27
clone size: -
D gene: TRBD1
J gene: TRBJ2-7
CDR3 DNA: TGTGCCAGCAGTTCGGGACAGAGGATCCACGAGCAGTACTTC
CDR3 protein: CASSSGQRIHEQYF

V gene: TRBV7-2
clone size: -
D gene: -
J gene: TRBJ2-5
CDR3 DNA: TGTGCCAGCAGCCCCGACGGGCAAGAGACCCAGTACTTC
CDR3 protein: CASSPDGQETQYF

V gene: TRBV4-2
clone size: -
D gene: -
J gene: TRBJ1-2
CDR3 DNA: TGTGCCAGCAGCCTATCGGTTTCGGGGATATACGATGGCTACACCTTC
CDR3 protein: CASSLSVSGIYDGYTF

V gene: TRBV7-8
clone size: few
D gene: -
J gene: TRBJ1-3
CDR3 DNA: TGTGCCAGCAGCTTCACAAGGGGGGACTACGGAAACACCATATATTTT
CDR3 protein: CASSFTRGDYGNTIYF

V gene: TRBV5-1
clone size: few
D gene: TRBD1
J gene: TRBJ2-5
CDR3 DNA: TGCGCCAGCAGCTTGGGGGACAGGGGGAACTCGGCCCAGTACTTC
CDR3 protein: CASSLGDRGNSAQYF

V gene: TRBV28
clone size: -
D gene: -
J gene: TRBJ1-2
CDR3 DNA: TGTGCCAGCAGTTTATCCGGGAACTATGGCTACACCTTC
CDR3 protein: CASSLSGNYGYTF

V gene: TRBV28
clone size: -
D gene: TRBD1
J gene: TRBJ1-5
CDR3 DNA: TGTGCCAGCACCATTGCGGGACAGGGGGCGGTTCAGCCCCAGCATTTT
CDR3 protein: CASTIAGQGAVQPQHF

V gene: TRBV7-9
clone size: -
D gene: -
J gene: TRBJ2-1
CDR3 DNA: TGTGCCAGCAGCTTGGGGAGCTCCTACAATGAGCAGTTCTTC
CDR3 protein: CASSLGSSYNEQFF

V gene: TRBV5-6
clone size: once
D gene: TRBD1
J gene: TRBJ1-2
CDR3 DNA: TGTGCCAGCAGCTTTGGGACAGGGAACTATGGCTACACCTTC
CDR3 protein: CASSFGTGNYGYTF

V gene: TRBV2
clone size: -
D gene: TRBD2
J gene: TRBJ2-1
CDR3 DNA: TGTGCCAGCAGTTATAGGACTAGCGCCAATGAGCAGTTCTTC
CDR3 protein: CASSYRTSANEQFF

V gene: TRBV9
clone size: -
D gene: -
J gene: TRBJ1-1
CDR3 DNA: TGTGCCAGCAGCCGCTTTTCCCTACAGGGAGATGAAGCTTTCTTT
CDR3 protein: CASSRFSLQGDEAFF

V gene: TRBV7-2
clone size: -
D gene: TRBD2
J gene: TRBJ2-2
CDR3 DNA: TGTGCCAGCAGCTCGGGACTAGCTTACACCGGGGAGCTGTTTTTT
CDR3 protein: CASSSGLAYTGELFF

V gene: TRBV6-1
clone size: -
D gene: TRBD1
J gene: TRBJ2-2
CDR3 DNA: TGTGCCAGCAGTGCGTACAGGGGGCGCACCGGGGAGCTGTTTTTT
CDR3 protein: CASSAYRGRTGELFF

V gene: TRBV7-8
clone size: -
D gene: -
J gene: TRBJ1-1
CDR3 DNA: TGTGCCAGCAGCTTAAGCGCAGTTATGAACACTGAAGCTTTCTTT
CDR3 protein: CASSLSAVMNTEAFF

V gene: TRBV7-7
clone size: -
D gene: -
J gene: TRBJ2-3
CDR3 DNA: TGTGCTAGCAGCTTGCAGGCTGCAGATACGCAGTATTTT
CDR3 protein: CASSLQAADTQYF

V gene: TRBV7-9
clone size: few
D gene: TRBD1
J gene: TRBJ1-5
CDR3 DNA: TGTGCCAGCAGCCAGGACAGGAAGAATCAGCCCCAGCATTTT
CDR3 protein: CASSQDRKNQPQHF

V gene: TRBV6-1
clone size: -
D gene: -
J gene: TRBJ2-7
CDR3 DNA: TGTGCCAGCGGGAGAGTCCACGAGCAGTACTTC
CDR3 protein: CASGRVHEQYF

V gene: TRBV5-1
clone size: -
D gene: -
J gene: TRBJ1-5
CDR3 DNA: TGCGCCAGCAGCTTGGATGGAGGGATAGGGAATCAGCCCCAGCATTTT
CDR3 protein: CASSLDGGIGNQPQHF

V gene: TRBV5-4
clone size: few
D gene: -
J gene: TRBJ2-6
CDR3 DNA: TGTGCCAGCAGCTCCCCGCAGGGAAGGGTTGGGGCCAACGTCCTGACTTTC
CDR3 protein: CASSSPQGRVGANVLTF

V gene: TRBV18
clone size: -
D gene: TRBD2
J gene: TRBJ2-2
CDR3 DNA: TGTGCCAGCTCACCGGGACTAGCGGAAGGGGAGCTGTTTTTT
CDR3 protein: CASSPGLAEGELFF

V gene: TRBV2
clone size: -
D gene: TRBD2
J gene: TRBJ2-3
CDR3 DNA: TGTGCCAGCAGCCTAAGCGGGCGCGGGTTGACTAGCGGGAGTACAGATACGCAGTATTTT
CDR3 protein: CASSLSGRGLTSGSTDTQYF

V gene: TRBV18
clone size: -
D gene: -
J gene: TRBJ1-5
CDR3 DNA: TGTGCCAGCTCACCATACCAGAATCAGCCCCAGCATTTT
CDR3 protein: CASSPYQNQPQHF

V gene: TRBV7-9
clone size: -
D gene: TRBD1
J gene: TRBJ2-7
CDR3 DNA: TGTGCCAGCAGCCCGGGACAGGGGGCGGAAGAGCAGTACTTC
CDR3 protein: CASSPGQGAEEQYF

V gene: TRBV10-1
clone size: -
D gene: TRBD1
J gene: TRBJ2-2
CDR3 DNA: TGCGCCACCAGGGCAGGGGGTCTGGGGGAGCTGTTTTTT
CDR3 protein: CATRAGGLGELFF

V gene: TRBV19
clone size: -
D gene: TRBD1
J gene: TRBJ1-5
CDR3 DNA: TGTGCCAGTAACCGGGACAGGGGGCTTTTTTTAAAGGGTCAGCCCCAGCATTTT
CDR3 protein: CASNRDRGLFLKGQPQHF

V gene: TRBV6-4
clone size: -
D gene: -
J gene: TRBJ2-1
CDR3 DNA: TGTGCCAGCAGTGAAAGTAGGGACACAAGCCGCCGCAATGAGCAGTTCTTC
CDR3 protein: CASSESRDTSRRNEQFF

V gene: TRBV6-1
clone size: -
D gene: -
J gene: TRBJ1-1
CDR3 DNA: TGTGCCAGCAGTGAGCCTCTGGGGGGGGTGACCGCTGAAGCTTTCTTT
CDR3 protein: CASSEPLGGVTAEAFF

V gene: TRBV27
clone size: few
D gene: TRBD1
J gene: TRBJ1-2
CDR3 DNA: TGTGCCAGCAGTTTGCGACAGGGGAATAACTATGGCTACACCTTC
CDR3 protein: CASSLRQGNNYGYTF

V gene: TRBV28
clone size: -
D gene: -
J gene: TRBJ1-1
CDR3 DNA: TGTGCCAGCAGTCTACCGGGGGGCTCTGAAGCTTTCTTT
CDR3 protein: CASSLPGGSEAFF

V gene: TRBV7-2
clone size: -
D gene: TRBD2
J gene: TRBJ2-1
CDR3 DNA: TGTGCCAGCAGCCTAGTGACTAGCGGGAATGAGCAGTTCTTC
CDR3 protein: CASSLVTSGNEQFF

V gene: TRBV29-1
clone size: -
D gene: -
J gene: TRBJ2-1
CDR3 DNA: TGCAGCGCCACAGAGAGTTTGGGCAACAATGAGCAGTTCTTC
CDR3 protein: CSATESLGNNEQFF

V gene: TRBV27
clone size: -
D gene: TRBD1
J gene: TRBJ2-7
CDR3 DNA: TGTGCCAGCAGTTTGGGACAGTACTCCTACGAGCAGTACTTC
CDR3 protein: CASSLGQYSYEQYF

V gene: TRBV11-2
clone size: few
D gene: -
J gene: TRBJ1-2
CDR3 DNA: TGTGCCAGCAGCTTGACAGTTAACTATGGCTACACCTTC
CDR3 protein: CASSLTVNYGYTF